These T cell receptor beta chains were read from a single sample in a study of blood T cell repertoires in COVID-19. Sequencing used immunoSEQ multiplex PCR; TCRdb keeps in-frame clones, though not all of them. The data contain 200,000 to 250,000 clones, 84% of them seen just once; the ten biggest clones take up over 10%. Sequenced material: peripheral blood. The receptors come from a human donor in a cohort sampled during active COVID-19. The conserved cysteine and the conserved F or W are not part of the CDR3 here. A D gene is named only where the DNA matches it firmly.

v_gene: TRBV28
d_gene: .
j_gene: TRBJ2-7
CDR3aa: ASSYLRGYEQY

v_gene: TRBV11-3
d_gene: TRBD2
j_gene: TRBJ2-5
CDR3aa: ASSPGLAGGGETQY

v_gene: TRBV10-3
d_gene: TRBD1
j_gene: TRBJ2-2
CDR3aa: AIRETGQTGELF

v_gene: TRBV18
d_gene: TRBD2
j_gene: TRBJ2-1
CDR3aa: ASSPLAGELHEQF

v_gene: TRBV5-1
d_gene: .
j_gene: TRBJ2-5
CDR3aa: ASSSRERDGRGTQY

v_gene: TRBV4-1
d_gene: .
j_gene: TRBJ1-1
CDR3aa: ASSQDTGGDTEAF

v_gene: TRBV27
d_gene: .
j_gene: TRBJ1-2
CDR3aa: ASSPRGVYRYGYT

v_gene: TRBV5-4
d_gene: TRBD2
j_gene: TRBJ2-7
CDR3aa: ASSWTSGTYEQY

v_gene: TRBV19
d_gene: .
j_gene: TRBJ1-2
CDR3aa: ASTLDKVYGYT

v_gene: TRBV19
d_gene: TRBD1
j_gene: TRBJ1-1
CDR3aa: ASSIPGGGNTEAF

v_gene: TRBV2
d_gene: .
j_gene: TRBJ2-7
CDR3aa: ASTQGAGVRYEQY

v_gene: TRBV18
d_gene: .
j_gene: TRBJ2-5
CDR3aa: ASSPQEQETQY

v_gene: TRBV28
d_gene: .
j_gene: TRBJ1-6
CDR3aa: ASKLQGRRGSPLH

v_gene: TRBV5-1
d_gene: TRBD1
j_gene: TRBJ2-6
CDR3aa: ASSYRDRGSSGANVLT

v_gene: TRBV7-2
d_gene: TRBD2
j_gene: TRBJ2-3
CDR3aa: ASSFGLVSDTQY

v_gene: TRBV2
d_gene: TRBD2
j_gene: TRBJ2-1
CDR3aa: ASSEEGLAVNEQF

v_gene: TRBV4-2
d_gene: TRBD2
j_gene: TRBJ2-7
CDR3aa: ASSQEGLADLPYEQY

v_gene: TRBV28
d_gene: TRBD2
j_gene: TRBJ2-7
CDR3aa: ASSPYWTSGLYEQY

v_gene: TRBV28
d_gene: .
j_gene: TRBJ2-3
CDR3aa: ASRQVLEGDTQY

v_gene: TRBV18
d_gene: TRBD2
j_gene: TRBJ2-3
CDR3aa: ASSVRTSGIDTQY

v_gene: TRBV7-2
d_gene: TRBD1
j_gene: TRBJ2-7
CDR3aa: ASSLVRTGGEKEPF

v_gene: TRBV19
d_gene: .
j_gene: TRBJ2-7
CDR3aa: ASSIAGNYEQY

v_gene: TRBV9
d_gene: TRBD2
j_gene: TRBJ2-3
CDR3aa: ASSVVAGAPDTQY

v_gene: TRBV20-1
d_gene: .
j_gene: TRBJ1-2
CDR3aa: SASSRQAGGYT

v_gene: TRBV2
d_gene: TRBD1
j_gene: TRBJ2-1
CDR3aa: ASSEHGQGRL

v_gene: TRBV24-1
d_gene: TRBD2
j_gene: TRBJ2-7
CDR3aa: ATSDHGTSGYEQY

v_gene: TRBV28
d_gene: .
j_gene: TRBJ1-5
CDR3aa: ASSRGTYSNQPQH

v_gene: TRBV7-8
d_gene: .
j_gene: TRBJ2-7
CDR3aa: ASSSHRDKSSYEQY

v_gene: TRBV30
d_gene: TRBD2
j_gene: TRBJ2-1
CDR3aa: ALKTAGERYNEQF

v_gene: TRBV29-1
d_gene: .
j_gene: TRBJ2-4
CDR3aa: SVEPSGANIQY

v_gene: TRBV4-1
d_gene: TRBD2
j_gene: TRBJ2-3
CDR3aa: ASSQDPPLAGGGDTQY

v_gene: TRBV28
d_gene: TRBD2
j_gene: TRBJ2-7
CDR3aa: ASSGGLAGAYEQY

v_gene: TRBV2
d_gene: TRBD2
j_gene: TRBJ2-5
CDR3aa: ASSEVGGNEETQY

v_gene: TRBV6-5
d_gene: .
j_gene: TRBJ1-1
CDR3aa: ASTPGGENTEAF

v_gene: TRBV2
d_gene: .
j_gene: TRBJ2-5
CDR3aa: ASSGGGGGQETQY

v_gene: TRBV6-5
d_gene: .
j_gene: TRBJ1-1
CDR3aa: ASRDFQGHTEAF

v_gene: TRBV18
d_gene: .
j_gene: TRBJ2-7
CDR3aa: ASSPTDTYEQY

v_gene: TRBV25-1
d_gene: TRBD1
j_gene: TRBJ1-6
CDR3aa: ASSEGTDNSPLH

v_gene: TRBV7-8
d_gene: TRBD1
j_gene: TRBJ2-5
CDR3aa: ASSLGDRGFQETQY

v_gene: TRBV19
d_gene: .
j_gene: TRBJ2-7
CDR3aa: ASSMGVSSYEQY

v_gene: TRBV7-8
d_gene: TRBD2
j_gene: TRBJ2-1
CDR3aa: ASSVNSGSVGEQF

v_gene: TRBV2
d_gene: TRBD1
j_gene: TRBJ1-5
CDR3aa: ASNGQGHQPQH

v_gene: TRBV5-1
d_gene: TRBD2
j_gene: TRBJ2-1
CDR3aa: ASSQDSGARYNEQF